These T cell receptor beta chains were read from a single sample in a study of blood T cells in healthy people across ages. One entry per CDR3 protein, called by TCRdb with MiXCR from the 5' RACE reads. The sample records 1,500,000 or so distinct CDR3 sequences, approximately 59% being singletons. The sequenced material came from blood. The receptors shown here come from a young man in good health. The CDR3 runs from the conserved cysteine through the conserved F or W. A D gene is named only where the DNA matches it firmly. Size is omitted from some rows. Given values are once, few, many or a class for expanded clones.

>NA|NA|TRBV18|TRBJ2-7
CASSRASPYEQYF
TGTGCCAGCTCCCGGGCCTCCCCCTACGAGCAGTACTTC
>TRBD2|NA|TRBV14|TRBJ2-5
CASSRELAAQETQYF
TGTGCCAGCAGCCGGGAACTAGCGGCTCAAGAGACCCAGTACTTC
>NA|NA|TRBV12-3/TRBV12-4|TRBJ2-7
CASSLGQFSEQYF
TGTGCCAGCAGTTTAGGGCAGTTCAGTGAGCAGTACTTC
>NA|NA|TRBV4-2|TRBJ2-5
CASSQELKWGTFVETQYF
TGTGCCAGCAGCCAAGAATTAAAGTGGGGGACCTTCGTGGAGACCCAGTACTTC
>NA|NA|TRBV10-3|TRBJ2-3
CAISRDPRGTDTQYF
TGTGCCATCAGCCGGGACCCTAGGGGCACAGATACGCAGTATTTT
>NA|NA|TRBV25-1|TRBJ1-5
CASSADSHNQPQHF
TGTGCCAGCAGTGCCGACAGTCACAATCAGCCCCAGCATTTT
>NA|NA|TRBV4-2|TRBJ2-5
CASSQESRWETQYF
TGTGCCAGCAGCCAAGAATCTAGATGGGAGACCCAGTACTTC
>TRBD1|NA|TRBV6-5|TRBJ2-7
CASSYSTGGLYEAYF
TGTGCCAGCAGTTACTCGACAGGGGGTCTCTACGAAGCGTACTTC
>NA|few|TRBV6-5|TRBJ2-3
CASSRRQTTDTQYF
TGTGCCAGCAGTCGGCGGCAGACCACAGATACGCAGTATTTT
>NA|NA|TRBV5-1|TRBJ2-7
CASSARGGSSYEQYF
TGCGCCAGCAGCGCGAGGGGAGGAAGCTCCTACGAGCAGTACTTC
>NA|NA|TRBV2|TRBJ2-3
CASTRDASTDTQYF
TGTGCCAGCACGCGGGACGCTAGCACAGATACGCAGTATTTT
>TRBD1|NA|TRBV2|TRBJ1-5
CASSEALRDRVSNQPQHF
TGTGCCAGCAGTGAAGCGCTACGGGACAGGGTGAGCAATCAGCCCCAGCATTTT
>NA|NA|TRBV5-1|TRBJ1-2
CASSGGQNYGYTF
TGCGCCAGCAGCGGCGGGCAGAACTATGGCTACACCTTC
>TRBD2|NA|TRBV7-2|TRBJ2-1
CASSLAGGPFSEQFF
TGTGCCAGCAGCTTAGCGGGAGGGCCTTTCAGTGAGCAGTTCTTC
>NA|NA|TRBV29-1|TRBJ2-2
CSAKSLEKNTGELFF
TGCAGCGCAAAAAGCCTAGAAAAGAACACCGGGGAGCTGTTTTTT
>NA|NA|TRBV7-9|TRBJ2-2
CASSSTLGVTTGELFF
TGTGCCAGCAGCTCTACCCTGGGGGTTACCACCGGGGAGCTGTTTTTT
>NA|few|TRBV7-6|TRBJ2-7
CASSFQGDPGEQYF
TGTGCCAGCAGCTTTCAAGGGGACCCAGGCGAGCAGTACTTC
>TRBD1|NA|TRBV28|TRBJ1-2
CASSTRGQPQNYGYTF
TGTGCCAGCAGTACCAGGGGACAGCCCCAGAACTATGGCTACACCTTC
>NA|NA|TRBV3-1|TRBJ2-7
CASSLRSFGYEQYF
TGTGCCAGCAGCCTAAGGTCCTTTGGCTACGAGCAGTACTTC
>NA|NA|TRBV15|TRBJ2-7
CATSRGVRGGIWYEQYF
TGTGCCACCAGCAGAGGGGTGAGGGGGGGCATTTGGTACGAGCAGTACTTC
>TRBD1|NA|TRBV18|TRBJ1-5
CASSPGTGGDQPQHF
TGTGCCAGCTCGCCCGGGACAGGGGGGGATCAGCCCCAGCATTTT
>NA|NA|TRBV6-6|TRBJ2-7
CASSYTLKDSYEQYF
TGTGCCAGCAGTTACACCCTTAAGGATTCCTACGAGCAGTACTTC
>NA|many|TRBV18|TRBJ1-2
CASSPGPNYGYTF
TGTGCCAGCTCCCCGGGACCCAACTATGGCTACACCTTC
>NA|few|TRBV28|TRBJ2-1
CASSRRVPSSGAGYNNEQFF
TGTGCCAGCAGTCGTCGAGTCCCCAGTAGCGGCGCGGGGTACAACAATGAGCAGTTCTTC
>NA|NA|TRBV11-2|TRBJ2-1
CASSASRGGAHSNEQFF
TGTGCCAGCAGCGCCTCTAGAGGGGGGGCCCACTCCAATGAGCAGTTCTTC
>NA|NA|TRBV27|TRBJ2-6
CASRIQGLGANVLTF
TGTGCCAGCAGAATACAGGGTCTTGGGGCCAACGTCCTGACTTTC
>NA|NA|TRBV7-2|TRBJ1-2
CASSLDRSMGYTF
TGTGCCAGCAGCTTAGACAGGAGTATGGGCTACACCTTC
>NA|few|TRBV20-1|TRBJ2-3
CSARSGLTTDTQYF
TGCAGTGCTAGATCGGGACTCACAACTGATACGCAGTATTTT
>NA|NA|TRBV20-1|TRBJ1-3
CSADSGVGNTIYF
TGCAGTGCTGATTCGGGGGTCGGAAACACCATATATTTT
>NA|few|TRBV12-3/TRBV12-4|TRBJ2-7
CASRGPFYEQYF
TGTGCCAGCAGGGGACCCTTTTACGAGCAGTACTTC
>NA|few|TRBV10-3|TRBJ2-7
CAIKEELTATYEQYF
TGTGCCATCAAGGAAGAACTGACGGCTACCTACGAGCAGTACTTC
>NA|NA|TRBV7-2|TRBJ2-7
CASSLGQTATYEQYF
TGTGCCAGCAGCTTAGGGCAAACGGCTACCTACGAGCAGTACTTC
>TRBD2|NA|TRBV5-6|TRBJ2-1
CASSLERLAGAYNEQFF
TGTGCCAGCAGCTTGGAAAGACTAGCGGGGGCCTACAATGAGCAGTTCTTC
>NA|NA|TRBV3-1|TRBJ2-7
CASSQDSGGTTYEQYF
TGTGCCAGCAGCCAAGATTCAGGGGGGACGACCTACGAGCAGTACTTC
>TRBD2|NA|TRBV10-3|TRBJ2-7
CAISESFLGTSSNEQYF
TGTGCCATCAGTGAGTCGTTTCTAGGGACTAGCAGCAACGAGCAGTACTTC
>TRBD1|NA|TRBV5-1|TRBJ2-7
CASTRDRAGEQYF
TGCGCCAGCACCCGGGACAGGGCGGGCGAGCAGTACTTC
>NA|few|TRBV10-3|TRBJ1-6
CAISESGDGSPLHF
TGTGCCATCAGTGAGTCTGGAGACGGGTCACCCCTCCACTTT
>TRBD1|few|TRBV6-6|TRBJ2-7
CASSHGDRVFGEQYF
TGTGCCAGCAGTCACGGGGACAGGGTTTTTGGCGAGCAGTACTTC
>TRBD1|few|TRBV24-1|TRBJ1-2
CATSDRTPGGINYGYTF
TGTGCCACCAGTGATCGGACTCCAGGGGGCATTAACTATGGCTACACCTTC
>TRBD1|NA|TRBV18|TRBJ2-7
CARGQAYEQYF
TGTGCCAGGGGACAGGCCTACGAGCAGTACTTC
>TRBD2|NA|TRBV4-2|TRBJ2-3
CASSYPGLGRKDTQYF
TGTGCCAGCAGCTATCCCGGACTAGGGCGGAAAGATACGCAGTATTTT
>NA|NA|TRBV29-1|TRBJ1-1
CSGADTEAFF
TGCAGCGGAGCAGACACTGAAGCTTTCTTT
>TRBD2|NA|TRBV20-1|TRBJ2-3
CSARDFESGGSGTGTQYF
TGCAGTGCTAGAGATTTCGAGTCGGGAGGTAGTGGCACAGGTACGCAGTATTTT